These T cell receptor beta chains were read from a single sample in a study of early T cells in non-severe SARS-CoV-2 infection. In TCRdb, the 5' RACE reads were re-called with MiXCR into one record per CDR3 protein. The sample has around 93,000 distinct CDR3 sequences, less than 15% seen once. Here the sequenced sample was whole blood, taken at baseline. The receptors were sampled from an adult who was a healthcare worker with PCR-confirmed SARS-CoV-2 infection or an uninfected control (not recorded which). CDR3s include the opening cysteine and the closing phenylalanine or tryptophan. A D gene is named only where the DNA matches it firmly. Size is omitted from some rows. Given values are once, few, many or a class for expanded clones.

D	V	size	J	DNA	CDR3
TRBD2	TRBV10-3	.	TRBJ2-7	TGTGCCATCGGGGGTAGCGGGGGGGCCTACGAGCAGTACTTC	CAIGGSGGAYEQYF
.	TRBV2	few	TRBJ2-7	TGTGCCAGCAGTCATAGCGGAGAGCACTACGAGCAGTACTTC	CASSHSGEHYEQYF
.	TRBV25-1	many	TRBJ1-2	TGTGCCAGCAGCTCCGACAGACTATACGGCTACACCTTC	CASSSDRLYGYTF
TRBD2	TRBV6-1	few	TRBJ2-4	TGTGCCAGCAGTGGGACTAGCGCAGCCAAAAACATTCAGTACTTC	CASSGTSAAKNIQYF
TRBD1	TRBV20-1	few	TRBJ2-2	TGCAGTGCTGTCGGACAGGGAAAGGAGTACGGGGAGCTGTTTTTT	CSAVGQGKEYGELFF
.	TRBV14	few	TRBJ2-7	TGTGCCAGCAGCCGGAGAGGGCGGGACGAGCAGTACTTC	CASSRRGRDEQYF
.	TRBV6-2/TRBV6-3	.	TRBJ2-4	TGTGCCAGCAGTTTAGGACTTTCCTTAGCCAAAAACATTCAGTACTTC	CASSLGLSLAKNIQYF
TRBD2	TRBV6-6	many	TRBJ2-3	TGTGCCAGCAGTTACTCGATAGGTCCTAGCGGGGTAAACCCAAATAGCACAGATACGCAGTATTTT	CASSYSIGPSGVNPNSTDTQYF
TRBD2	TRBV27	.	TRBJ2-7	TGTGCCAGCAGTTTAGCGGGGGGGAGGAACGAGCAGTACTTC	CASSLAGGRNEQYF
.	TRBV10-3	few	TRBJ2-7	TGTGCCATCAGTGACCCCCCAGGCTACGAGCAGTACTTC	CAISDPPGYEQYF
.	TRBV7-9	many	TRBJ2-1	TGTGCCAGCAGCCCACTAGTGGTTAACAATGAGCAGTTCTTC	CASSPLVVNNEQFF
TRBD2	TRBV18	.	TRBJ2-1	TGTGCCAGCTCACCACACCGGGGGGTAGAAGCTGAGCAGTTCTTC	CASSPHRGVEAEQFF
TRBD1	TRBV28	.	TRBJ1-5	TGTGCCAGCAGTCCGGACAGGGGGCCTAAGGCCCAGCATTTT	CASSPDRGPKAQHF
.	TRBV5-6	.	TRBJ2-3	TGTGCCAGCAGCTCTATAGCGACAGATACGCAGTATTTT	CASSSIATDTQYF
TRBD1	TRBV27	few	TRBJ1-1	TGTGCCAGCAGTTTAATTCGCCGGGACAGGAAAAACACTGAAGCTTTCTTT	CASSLIRRDRKNTEAFF
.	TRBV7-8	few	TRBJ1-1	TGTGCCAGCAGCTTAGGGGATTATGGTGAAGCTTTCTTT	CASSLGDYGEAFF
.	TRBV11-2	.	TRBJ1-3	TGTGCCAGCAGCTTAGATCAACGGGGGGCCCCTTCTGAAAACACCATATATTTT	CASSLDQRGAPSENTIYF
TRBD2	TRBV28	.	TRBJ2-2	TGTGCCAGCAGTTTCCCCCTCTCTAGCGGGAGATACTTGGGGGGGGAGCTGTTTTTT	CASSFPLSSGRYLGGELFF
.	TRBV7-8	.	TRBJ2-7	TGTGCCAGCAGCTTCGGGGGCAGCTCCTACGAGCAGTACTTC	CASSFGGSSYEQYF
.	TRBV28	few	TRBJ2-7	TGTGCCAGCAGTTCCCCTTGGGGAACCTACGAGCAGTACTTC	CASSSPWGTYEQYF
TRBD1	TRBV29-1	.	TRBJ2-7	TGCAGCGTTTCCGGGACAGGGTTGTCGGAGACCGAGCAGTACTTC	CSVSGTGLSETEQYF
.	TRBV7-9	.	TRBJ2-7	TGTGCCAGCAGTTTGGACCGAGACGAGCAGTACTTC	CASSLDRDEQYF
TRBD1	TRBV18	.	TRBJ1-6	TGTGCCAGCTCACCAGAGGGGGCGGGATCACCCCTCCACTTT	CASSPEGAGSPLHF
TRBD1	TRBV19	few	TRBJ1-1	TGTGCCAGTAGTAGCACAGGGGGCACTGAAGCTTTCTTT	CASSSTGGTEAFF
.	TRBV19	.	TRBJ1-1	TGTGCCAGTAGTGGCCGGTTTGGGGTGGCCCACACTGAAGCTTTCTTT	CASSGRFGVAHTEAFF
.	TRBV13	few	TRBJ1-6	TGTGCCAGCAGCTTAGGCCGGGGGCAGGCTAATTCACCCCTCCACTTT	CASSLGRGQANSPLHF
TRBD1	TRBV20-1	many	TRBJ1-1	TGCAGTGTACGGACAGGGACATCAGAAGCTTTCTTT	CSVRTGTSEAFF
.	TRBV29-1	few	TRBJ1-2	TGCAGCGTTGAAGACGGACATTCCCTCTATGGCTACACCTTC	CSVEDGHSLYGYTF
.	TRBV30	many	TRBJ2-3	TGTGCCTGGAGTGTACGTCGGGGACGAGATACGCAGTATTTT	CAWSVRRGRDTQYF
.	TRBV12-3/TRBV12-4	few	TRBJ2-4	TGTGCCAGCAGCCGGTCTTCGGAGCTAGCCAAAAACATTCAGTACTTC	CASSRSSELAKNIQYF
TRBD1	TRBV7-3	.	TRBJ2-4	TGTGCCAGCAGCTCGGACAGGGCTAGGAACATTCAGTACTTC	CASSSDRARNIQYF
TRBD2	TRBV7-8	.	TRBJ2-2	TGTGCCAGCATCCCCCGCCGGCGGGAGGGAAAGGTCCCCGGGGAGCTGTTTTTT	CASIPRRREGKVPGELFF
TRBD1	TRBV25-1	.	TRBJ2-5	TGTGCCAGCAGTGAGATAACCGGGACAGCGCAAGAGACCCAGTACTTC	CASSEITGTAQETQYF
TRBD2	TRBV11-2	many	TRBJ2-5	TGTGCCAGCAGCTTAGTTAGCGGGGGGCCCCAGGAGACCCAGTACTTC	CASSLVSGGPQETQYF
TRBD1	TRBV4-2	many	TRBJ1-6	TGTGCCAGCAGCCAAGATGTGACAGGGAATTCACCCCTCCACTTT	CASSQDVTGNSPLHF
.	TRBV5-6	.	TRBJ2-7	TGTGCCAGCAGCCCCGTTGGTACTAGCTCCTACGAGCAGTACTTC	CASSPVGTSSYEQYF
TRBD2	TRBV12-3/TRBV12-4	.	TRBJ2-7	TGTGCCAGCAGTTTAGGGGGGGGCTCCTACGAGCAGTACTTC	CASSLGGGSYEQYF
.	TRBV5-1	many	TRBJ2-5	TGCGCCAGCAGCCTAGACACTACTGAAGAGACCCAGTACTTC	CASSLDTTEETQYF
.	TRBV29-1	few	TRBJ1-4	TGCAGCGTTGGACGGGACGGTACTAATGAAAAACTGTTTTTT	CSVGRDGTNEKLFF
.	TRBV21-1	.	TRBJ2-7	TGTGCCAGCAGCAAAGGGTCCGGGACCGAAGCCTACGAGCAGTACTTC	CASSKGSGTEAYEQYF
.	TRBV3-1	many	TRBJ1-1	TGTGCCAGCGGGAGGGGGACGGCTGAAGCTTTCTTT	CASGRGTAEAFF
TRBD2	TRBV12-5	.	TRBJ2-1	TGTGCTAGTGGCCCGATCACCCCCCCCCAGCTTTTGGGGGGGAGCTCCTACAATGAGCAGTTCTTC	CASGPITPPQLLGGSSYNEQFF
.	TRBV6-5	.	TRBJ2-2	TGTGCCAGCAGGGGGAGTGGGCAGGGCACCGGGGAGCTGTTTTTT	CASRGSGQGTGELFF
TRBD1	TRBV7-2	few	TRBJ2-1	TGTGCCAGCAGCGCGACAGGGGGCAGCTACAATGAGCAGTTCTTC	CASSATGGSYNEQFF
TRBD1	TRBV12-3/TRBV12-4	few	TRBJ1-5	TGTGCCAGCAGTTTTCGGGGGACAGGGGCTGGGGGCAATCAGCCCCAGCATTTT	CASSFRGTGAGGNQPQHF
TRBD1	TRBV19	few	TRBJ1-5	TGTGCCAGTAGCGCAACAGGACAGGGGTATCAGCCCCAGCATTTT	CASSATGQGYQPQHF
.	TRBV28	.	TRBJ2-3	TGTGCCAGCGGAGGTAGCGGCGAGGGGACCCCTCGCACAGATACGCAGTATTTT	CASGGSGEGTPRTDTQYF
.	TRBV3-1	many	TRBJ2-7	TGTGCCAGCAGCCAAGACAGGAGGGAGCAGTACTTC	CASSQDRREQYF
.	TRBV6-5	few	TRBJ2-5	TGTGCCAGCAGTTCCTCCCGGGAGACCCAGTACTTC	CASSSSRETQYF
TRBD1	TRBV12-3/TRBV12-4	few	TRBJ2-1	TGTGCCAGCAAGTCCGGGACAGGGGCCCACAATGAGCAGTTCTTC	CASKSGTGAHNEQFF
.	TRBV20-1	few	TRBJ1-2	TGCAGTGCGAGTGGACAGAACTATGGCTACACCTTC	CSASGQNYGYTF
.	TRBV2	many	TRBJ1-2	TGTGCCAGCAGCACCGAGCGGGGGGACCTCCACTATGGCTACACCTTC	CASSTERGDLHYGYTF
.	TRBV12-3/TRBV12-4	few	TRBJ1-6	TGTGCCAGCAACCCTGGGTCAACTTATAATTCACCCCTCCACTTT	CASNPGSTYNSPLHF
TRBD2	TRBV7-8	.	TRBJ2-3	TGTGCCAGCAGCTTAATGAGCGGGAGCGTAAATACGCAGTATTTT	CASSLMSGSVNTQYF
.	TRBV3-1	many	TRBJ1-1	TGTGCCAGCAGCCGAACCAGGGTGACTGAAGCTTTCTTT	CASSRTRVTEAFF